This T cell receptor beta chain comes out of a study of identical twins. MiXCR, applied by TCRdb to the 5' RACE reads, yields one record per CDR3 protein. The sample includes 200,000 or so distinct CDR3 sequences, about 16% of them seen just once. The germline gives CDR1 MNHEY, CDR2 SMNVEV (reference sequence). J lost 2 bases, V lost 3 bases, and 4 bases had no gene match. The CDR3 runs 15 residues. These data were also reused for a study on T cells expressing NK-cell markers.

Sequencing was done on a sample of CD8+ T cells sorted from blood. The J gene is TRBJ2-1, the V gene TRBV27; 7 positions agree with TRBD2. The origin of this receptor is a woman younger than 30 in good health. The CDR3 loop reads CASSFREEAYNEQFF. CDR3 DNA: TGTGCCAGCAGTTTTCGGGAGGAAGCCTACAATGAGCAGTTCTTC.